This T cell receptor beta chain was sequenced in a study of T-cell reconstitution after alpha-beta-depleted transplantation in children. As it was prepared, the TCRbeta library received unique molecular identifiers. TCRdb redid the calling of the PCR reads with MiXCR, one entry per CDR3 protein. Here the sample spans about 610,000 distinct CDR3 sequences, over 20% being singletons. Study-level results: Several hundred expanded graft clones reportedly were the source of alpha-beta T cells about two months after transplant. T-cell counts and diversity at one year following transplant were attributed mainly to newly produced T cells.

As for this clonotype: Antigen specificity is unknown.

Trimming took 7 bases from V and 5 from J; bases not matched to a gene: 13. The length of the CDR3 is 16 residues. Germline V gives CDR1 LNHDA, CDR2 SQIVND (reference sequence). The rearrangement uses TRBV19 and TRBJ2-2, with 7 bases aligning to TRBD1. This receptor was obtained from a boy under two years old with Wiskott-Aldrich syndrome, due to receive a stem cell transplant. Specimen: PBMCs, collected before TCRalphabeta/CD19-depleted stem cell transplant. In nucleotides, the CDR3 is TGTGCCAGTAAGGCCAAGGGGGCATCGGCGACCGGGGAGCTGTTTTTT. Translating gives CASKAKGASATGELFF. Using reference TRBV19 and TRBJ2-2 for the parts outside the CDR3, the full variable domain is DGGITQSPKYLFRKEGQNVTLSCEQNLNHDAMYWYRQDPGQGLRLIYYSQIVNDFQKGDIAEGYSVSREKKESFPLTVTSAQKNPTAFYLCASKAKGASATGELFFGEGSRLTVL.